Listed here are 3 T cell receptor beta chains from one sample, sequenced in a study of blood T cell repertoires in COVID-19. Some clones are missing from TCRdb's copy, which holds only in-frame ones; the method was immunoSEQ multiplex PCR. The sample lists around 470,000 clones; 75% to 90% were seen once. The specimen sequenced was peripheral blood. Receptors originate from a man between 18 and 29 years old with COVID-19, enrolled during active disease.

CDR3 DNA: TGTGCCAGCAGCTTGGACCCGGGAACAGGAAACACCATATATTTT. Translated: CASSLDPGTGNTIYF. The V gene is TRBV5-5, the J gene TRBJ1-3; no clear D gene. V lost 0 bases, J lost 4 bases, and 11 bases lay in between. Germline V gene data show CDR1 as SGHKS and CDR2 as YYEKEE (reference sequence). The CDR3 contains 15 residues.

The chain combines TRBV5-5 with TRBJ1-4; unclear D gene. CDR3 length equals 16 residues. Germline V CDR1 and CDR2: SGHKS, YYEKEE (reference sequence). The V and J ends lost 1 base and 0 bases respectively, with 10 bases between them. CDR3: CASSLMVTATNEKLFF. CDR3 nucleotides: TGTGCCAGCAGCTTGATGGTGACTGCAACTAATGAAAAACTGTTTTTT.

The genes are TRBV6-6 and TRBJ1-2, with 10 nucleotides matching TRBD1. CDR3 length: 14 amino acids. The germline V gene encodes CDR1 MNHNY and CDR2 SVGAGI (reference sequence). V was clipped by 6 bases and J by 8 bases; unmatched bases: 9. The CDR3 DNA reads TGTGCCAGCAGGACGACAGGGGGCGGGAACGGCTACACCTTC. This sequence encodes CASRTTGGGNGYTF.